The entry below gives a single TCR beta chain sequence along with its context. This sample was included in a study of shared clonotypes between healthy human individuals. Germline V gene data show CDR1 as SGHTA and CDR2 as FQGTGA. Trimming pared 0 bases from V and 3 bases from J, leaving 13 bases between. This CDR3 contains 16 residues. The table came from immunoSEQ multiplex PCR; TCRdb's copy has only in-frame clones and leaves some out. Among some 2.1 million clones listed, 95% were seen once. The chain couples TRBV7-3 to TRBJ2-3, with D hard to call. Sequenced input: naive CD4+ T cells sorted from blood. As to subset: CD45RA+ positively selected. The receptor comes from a man aged 18 to 29 in good health. The CDR3 loop reads CASSLTRSGATDTQYF. The CDR3, as DNA: TGTGCCAGCAGCTTAACGCGTTCCGGAGCGACAGATACGCAGTATTTT. The full variable domain, its missing parts supplied by reference TRBV7-3 and TRBJ2-3, is GAGVSQTPSNKVTEKGKYVELRCDPISGHTALYWYRQSLGQGPEFLIYFQGTGAADDSGLPNDRFFAVRPEGSVSTLKIQRTERGDSAVYLCASSLTRSGATDTQYFGPGTRLTVL.